Listed below are T cell receptor beta chains from one sample, sequenced in a study of a mutant IDH1 vaccine in newly diagnosed glioma. The antigens for these receptors are not known. TCRdb's copy holds only in-frame clones and misses some; the assay was immunoSEQ multiplex PCR. Counted here are 55,000 to 65,000 clones, about 80% occurring once; the ten biggest clones make up about 6%. The sequencing here drew on PBMCs, taken from a glioma patient whose treatment included an IDH1 peptide vaccine. The receptors were sampled from a man aged 45-65 years with glioma. CDR3s leave out the opening cysteine and the closing phenylalanine or tryptophan. The D gene is left open where the match is weak. Size tells how often a clone was seen (once, few, many) or the class of an expanded clone, and some rows leave it out.

.	TRBV7-8	.	TRBJ1-1	ASSLNSGAEAF
.	TRBV6-5	TRBD1	TRBJ2-7	ASSYRQGWDEQY
.	TRBV6-1	.	TRBJ2-3	ASSSLQGSDTQY
.	TRBV7-9	.	TRBJ1-2	ASSLPHADGYT
few	TRBV28	TRBD2	TRBJ2-7	ASSLRQGGAYEQY
.	TRBV7-2	.	TRBJ2-1	ASSPDPSYNEQF
.	TRBV29-1	.	TRBJ2-3	SVVGGLTDTQY
few	TRBV7-2	TRBD2	TRBJ2-5	ASSLRLAGYQETQY
few	TRBV28	TRBD2	TRBJ2-7	ASRRRSGSYEQY
.	TRBV5-1	TRBD2	TRBJ2-1	ASSRSGGYNEQF
.	TRBV11-2	TRBD1	TRBJ2-3	ASSSQGQGTDTQY
few	TRBV7-2	.	TRBJ1-1	ASSRTVGITEAF
medium-sized	TRBV11-3	.	TRBJ1-4	ASSLEMGKLF
.	TRBV25-1	.	TRBJ1-6	ASSELIGANFNSPLH
.	TRBV4-1	.	TRBJ2-2	ASSLMTGGNTGELF
once	TRBV4-1	.	TRBJ2-7	ASSPGDGAWDEQY
.	TRBV18	.	TRBJ1-5	ASSPQPGSNQPQH
.	TRBV6-4	.	TRBJ2-7	ASREGRRSYEQY
.	TRBV19	.	TRBJ1-2	ASARGVVSGGYT
few	TRBV4-3	.	TRBJ1-4	ASSQGQGSEKLF
.	TRBV5-1	.	TRBJ2-1	ASSLVLAYNEQF
.	TRBV6-5	TRBD2	TRBJ2-7	ASSLAGQNYEQY
.	TRBV11-2	TRBD2	TRBJ2-1	ASSSGASGGGYNEQF
.	TRBV19	.	TRBJ1-5	ASSITLYGYNQPQH
few	TRBV7-9	.	TRBJ1-6	ASSLGRVRSPLH
few	TRBV5-6	.	TRBJ1-1	ASSSIPVTEAF
few	TRBV13	TRBD1	TRBJ1-5	ASSEGTGDGQPQH